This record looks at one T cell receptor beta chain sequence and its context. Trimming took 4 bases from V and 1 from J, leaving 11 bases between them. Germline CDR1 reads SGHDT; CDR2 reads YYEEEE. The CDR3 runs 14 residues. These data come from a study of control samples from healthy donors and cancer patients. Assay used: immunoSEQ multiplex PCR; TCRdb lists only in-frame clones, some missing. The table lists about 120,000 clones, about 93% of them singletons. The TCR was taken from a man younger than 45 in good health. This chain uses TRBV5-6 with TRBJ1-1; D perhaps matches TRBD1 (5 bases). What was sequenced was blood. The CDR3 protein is CASSPGWGNTEAFF. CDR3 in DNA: TGTGCCAGCAGCCCAGGGTGGGGGAACACTGAAGCTTTCTTT.